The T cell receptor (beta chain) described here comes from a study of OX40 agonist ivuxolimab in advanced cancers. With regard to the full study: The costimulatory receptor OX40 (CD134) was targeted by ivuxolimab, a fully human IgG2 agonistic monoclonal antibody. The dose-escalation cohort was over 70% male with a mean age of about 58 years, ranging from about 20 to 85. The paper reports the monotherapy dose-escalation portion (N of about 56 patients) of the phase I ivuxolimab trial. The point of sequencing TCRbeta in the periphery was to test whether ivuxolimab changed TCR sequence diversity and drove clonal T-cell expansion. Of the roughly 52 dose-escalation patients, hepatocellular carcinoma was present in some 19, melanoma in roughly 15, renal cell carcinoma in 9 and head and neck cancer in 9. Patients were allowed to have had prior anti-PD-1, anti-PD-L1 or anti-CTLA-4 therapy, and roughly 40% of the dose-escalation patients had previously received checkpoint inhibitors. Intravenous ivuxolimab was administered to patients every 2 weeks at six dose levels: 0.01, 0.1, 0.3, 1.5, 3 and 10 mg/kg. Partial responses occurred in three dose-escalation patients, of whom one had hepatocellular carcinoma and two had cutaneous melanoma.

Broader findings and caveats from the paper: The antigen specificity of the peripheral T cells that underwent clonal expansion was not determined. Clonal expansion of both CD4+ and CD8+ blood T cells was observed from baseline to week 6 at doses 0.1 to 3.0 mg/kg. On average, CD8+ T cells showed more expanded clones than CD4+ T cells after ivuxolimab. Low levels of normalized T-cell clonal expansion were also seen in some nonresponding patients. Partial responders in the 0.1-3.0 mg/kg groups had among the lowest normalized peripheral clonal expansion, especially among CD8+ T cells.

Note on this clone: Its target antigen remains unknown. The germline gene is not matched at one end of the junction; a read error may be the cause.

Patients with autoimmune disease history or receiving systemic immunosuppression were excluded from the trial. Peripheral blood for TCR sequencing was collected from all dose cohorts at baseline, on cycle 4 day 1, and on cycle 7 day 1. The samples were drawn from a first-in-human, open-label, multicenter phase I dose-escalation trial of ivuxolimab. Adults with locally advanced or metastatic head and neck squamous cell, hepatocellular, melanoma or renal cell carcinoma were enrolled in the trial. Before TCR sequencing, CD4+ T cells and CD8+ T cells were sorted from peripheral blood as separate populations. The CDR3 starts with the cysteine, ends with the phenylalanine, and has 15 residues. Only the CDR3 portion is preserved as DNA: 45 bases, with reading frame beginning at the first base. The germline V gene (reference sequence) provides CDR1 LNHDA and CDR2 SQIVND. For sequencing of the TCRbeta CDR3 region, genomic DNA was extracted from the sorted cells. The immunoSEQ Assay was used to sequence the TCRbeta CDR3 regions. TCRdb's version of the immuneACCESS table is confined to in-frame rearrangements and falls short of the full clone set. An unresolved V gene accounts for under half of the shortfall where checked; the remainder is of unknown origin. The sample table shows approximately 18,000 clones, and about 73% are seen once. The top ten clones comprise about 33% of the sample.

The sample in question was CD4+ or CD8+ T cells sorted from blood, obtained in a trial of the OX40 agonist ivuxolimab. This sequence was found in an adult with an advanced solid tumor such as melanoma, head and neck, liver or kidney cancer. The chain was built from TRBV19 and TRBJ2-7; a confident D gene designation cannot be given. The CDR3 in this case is CTSSILWESSYEQYF. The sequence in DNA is TGTACCAGTAGTATACTGTGGGAAAGCTCCTACGAGCAGTACTTC.